The next 3 T cell receptor beta chains were all read from a single sample in a study of CD8+ T cells in alopecia areata. TCR sequencing used cDNA made by reverse transcription of extracted RNA. Produced via immunoSEQ multiplex PCR; TCRdb's table is partial and in-frame only. The data contain approximately 89,000 clones, roughly 47% of them singletons. The source material was CD4+ T cells sorted from blood. The receptors originated from a human donor with alopecia areata.

This clone came up a few times. The chain joins TRBV30 to TRBJ1-1, with 8 nucleotides matching TRBD1. This CDR3 contains 12 residues. The germline V gene encodes CDR1 GTSNPN and CDR2 SVGIG (reference sequence). With V trimmed by 3 bases and J by 6 bases, 3 bases remained unmatched. The CDR3 loop is CAWREQGAEAFF. The CDR3 region has the DNA TGTGCCTGGAGGGAACAGGGGGCTGAAGCTTTCTTT. The full variable domain, its missing parts supplied by reference TRBV30 and TRBJ1-1, is SQTIHQWPATLVQPVGSPLSLECTVEGTSNPNLYWYRQAAGRGLQLLFYSVGIGQISSEVPQNLSASRPQDRQFILSSKKLLLSDSGFYLCAWREQGAEAFFGQGTRLTVV.

This clone was recorded a few times. This chain connects TRBV29-1 to TRBJ1-1; 10 nucleotides agree with TRBD1. CDR1 is SQVTM and CDR2 is ANQGSEA in the germline V gene. This CDR3 has 12 amino acids. J lost 10 bases, V lost 2 bases, and 4 bases had no gene match. This CDR3 is CSVERQGARAFF. The CDR3 region has the DNA TGCAGCGTTGAAAGACAGGGGGCAAGAGCTTTCTTT.

This clone was counted a single time. The chain has TRBV5-1 and TRBJ2-1; D gene unclear. The CDR3 is made up of 14 amino acids. The germline gives CDR1 SGHRS, CDR2 YFSETQ. V gave up 0 bases and J gave up 4 bases, with 8 bases separating them. The CDR3 nucleotides are TGCGCCAGCAGCTTGGGGGAACAATACAATGAGCAGTTCTTC. It yields the protein CASSLGEQYNEQFF.